A selection of T cell receptor beta chains follows, all from one sample in a study of blood T cell repertoires in COVID-19. Measured with immunoSEQ multiplex PCR; TCRdb has only the in-frame clones, and not every one. Of roughly 440,000 clones detected, approximately 89% appear once; the ten largest clones hold approximately 12%. Material: peripheral blood. The receptor source for this set is a woman between 50 and 59 years old with COVID-19, enrolled during active disease. Each CDR3 is given with its conserved first and last residue. A D gene is named only where the DNA matches it firmly. Part of the rows lack a size; the others show once, few, many or a class for expanded clones.

clone_size d_call j_call v_call cdr3_aa cdr3_nt
. . TRBJ2-7 TRBV7-9 CASSLYNGAYEQYF TGTGCCAGCAGCTTATATAACGGGGCCTACGAGCAGTACTTC
. . TRBJ1-3 TRBV5-4 CASSRNRAGNTIYF TGTGCCAGCAGTCGTAACAGGGCCGGAAACACCATATATTTT
. TRBD2 TRBJ2-7 TRBV18 CASSPPGGNEQYF TGTGCCAGCTCACCACCGGGGGGGAACGAGCAGTACTTC
. TRBD1 TRBJ1-2 TRBV30 CAWKHPGTANYGYTF TGTGCCTGGAAGCACCCCGGGACAGCTAACTATGGCTACACCTTC
. TRBD1 TRBJ1-2 TRBV18 CASSPAGTGEGYTF TGTGCCAGCTCACCAGCGGGGACAGGGGAAGGCTACACCTTC
. . TRBJ2-5 TRBV11-3 CASNTPYTLGSETQYF TGTGCCAGCAACACCCCTTACACCCTGGGGAGCGAGACCCAGTACTTC
. . TRBJ2-1 TRBV6-4 CASSGGLGEQFF TGTGCCAGCAGTGGGGGACTGGGAGAGCAGTTCTTC
. . TRBJ1-6 TRBV5-1 CASSPRVDNSPLHF TGCGCCAGCAGCCCCAGGGTGGATAATTCACCCCTCCACTTT
. . TRBJ1-1 TRBV11-2 CASSLVGGARTEAFF TGTGCCAGCAGCTTAGTGGGGGGGGCGAGGACTGAAGCTTTCTTT
. . TRBJ1-2 TRBV6-5 CASSSSGGYTF TGTGCCAGCAGTTCCAGTGGTGGCTACACCTTC
. . TRBJ1-6 TRBV30 CAWSEGDNSPLHF TGTGCCTGGAGTGAAGGGGATAATTCACCCCTCCACTTT
. . TRBJ2-3 TRBV5-6 CASSSTGSHGDTQYF TGTGCCAGCAGCTCAACCGGGTCACATGGGGATACGCAGTATTTT
. . TRBJ1-2 TRBV5-1 CASSAPDIDYGYTF TGCGCCAGCAGCGCGCCGGACATCGATTATGGCTACACCTTC
. . TRBJ2-7 TRBV29-1 CSVSLASYEQYF TGCAGCGTTAGTCTAGCCTCCTACGAGCAGTACTTC
. TRBD2 TRBJ2-7 TRBV29-1 CSVASSGSYEQYF TGCAGCGTTGCTTCTAGCGGTTCCTACGAGCAGTACTTC
. . TRBJ2-3 TRBV12-3/TRBV12-4 CAIPVRGADTQYF TGTGCCATCCCAGTTCGGGGAGCAGATACGCAGTATTTT
. TRBD1 TRBJ1-6 TRBV5-5 CASSPGTGTPALHF TGTGCCAGCAGCCCGGGGACAGGCACCCCGGCCCTCCACTTT
. TRBD1 TRBJ2-7 TRBV27 CASSQRGQGAYNEQYF TGTGCCAGCAGTCAAAGGGGACAGGGGGCGTATAACGAGCAGTACTTC
. . TRBJ1-2 TRBV5-6 CASTGELVYGYTF TGTGCCAGCACAGGGGAGTTGGTCTATGGCTACACCTTC
. . TRBJ2-7 TRBV11-2 CASSLVGAGDDEQYF TGTGCCAGCAGCTTAGTTGGGGCAGGGGATGACGAGCAGTACTTC
. . TRBJ2-2 TRBV12-3/TRBV12-4 CASTAGRGGELFF TGTGCCAGCACGGCAGGAAGGGGGGGGGAGCTGTTTTTT
. . TRBJ2-2 TRBV10-2 CASSDHFRGAGELFF TGCGCCAGCAGTGACCATTTCAGGGGCGCCGGGGAGCTGTTTTTT
once . TRBJ2-1 TRBV18 CASSPPARGGNEQFF TGTGCCAGCTCGCCCCCCGCGCGGGGCGGCAATGAGCAGTTCTTC
once TRBD2 TRBJ2-5 TRBV15 CATSRPPNQRGGRYQETQYF TGTGCCACCAGCAGACCCCCCAATCAGCGGGGGGGACGGTACCAAGAGACCCAGTACTTC
once . TRBJ1-4 TRBV2 CASKPPSEKLFF TGTGCCAGCAAGCCGCCGAGTGAAAAACTGTTTTTT
few TRBD1 TRBJ2-7 TRBV5-5 CASSPGQGALYEQYF TGTGCCAGCAGCCCGGGACAGGGGGCGCTCTACGAGCAGTACTTC
. . TRBJ1-1 TRBV12-5 CASGIARGGEAFF TGTGCTAGTGGTATTGCCAGGGGTGGTGAAGCTTTCTTT
. . TRBJ1-5 TRBV6-1 CASSELGTIPNQPQHF TGTGCCAGCAGTGAACTCGGGACAATCCCCAATCAGCCCCAGCATTTT
few . TRBJ1-5 TRBV12-3/TRBV12-4 CASRSQGRQPQHF TGTGCCAGCAGGTCGCAGGGCCGGCAGCCCCAGCATTTT
once . TRBJ1-2 TRBV19 CASSIDLQGYGYTF TGTGCCAGTAGTATAGACCTCCAGGGCTATGGCTACACCTTC
. . TRBJ1-6 TRBV27 CASSLDWGGNSPLHF TGTGCCAGCAGTTTAGATTGGGGGGGTAACTCACCCCTCCACTTT
. TRBD1 TRBJ2-7 TRBV2 CASSLSTGTAYEQYF TGTGCCAGCAGTCTTTCCACCGGGACAGCCTACGAGCAGTACTTC
once . TRBJ1-2 TRBV19 CASSSRGPYGYTF TGTGCCAGTAGTTCGCGAGGGCCTTATGGCTACACCTTC
. TRBD1 TRBJ2-1 TRBV7-2 CASCLRQGLGEQFF TGTGCCAGCTGCCTTAGACAGGGGCTGGGTGAGCAGTTCTTC
. . TRBJ1-1 TRBV30 CAWRGAANTEAFF TGTGCCTGGAGAGGGGCCGCGAACACTGAAGCTTTCTTT
. TRBD1 TRBJ1-4 TRBV4-2 CASREVTGRMEKLFF TGTGCCAGCAGGGAAGTGACAGGGAGAATGGAAAAACTGTTTTTT
. TRBD1 TRBJ2-5 TRBV5-4 CASSSGTGRETQYF TGTGCCAGCAGCTCCGGGACAGGGAGGGAGACCCAGTACTTC
. TRBD1 TRBJ1-2 TRBV6-4 CATPRQGADGYTF TGTGCCACCCCCAGACAGGGGGCAGATGGCTACACCTTC
. . TRBJ1-1 TRBV6-6 CASSYLGAEAFF TGTGCCAGCAGTTACCTGGGAGCTGAAGCTTTCTTT
. TRBD1 TRBJ1-2 TRBV7-8 CASSQGTGQYGYTF TGTGCCAGCTCACAGGGGACAGGGCAGTATGGCTACACCTTC
. TRBD1 TRBJ2-1 TRBV28 CASSLKGGREQFF TGTGCCAGCAGTTTAAAAGGGGGCAGGGAGCAGTTCTTC
once TRBD1 TRBJ1-6 TRBV12-3/TRBV12-4 CASTDRDNSPLHF TGTGCCAGCACCGACAGGGACAATTCACCCCTCCACTTT
. TRBD1 TRBJ1-5 TRBV30 CAWSGGFWGRGLESNQPQHF TGTGCCTGGAGTGGGGGTTTTTGGGGCAGGGGGCTCGAAAGCAATCAGCCCCAGCATTTT
. . TRBJ1-1 TRBV6-6 CASSYRGGTEAFF TGTGCCAGCAGTTACCGTGGGGGGACTGAAGCTTTCTTT
. . TRBJ1-1 TRBV15 CATSRVRADTEAFF TGTGCCACCAGCAGAGTCAGGGCGGACACTGAAGCTTTCTTT
. TRBD2 TRBJ2-7 TRBV24-1 CATWGGDEQYF TGTGCCACCTGGGGAGGGGACGAGCAGTACTTC
. . TRBJ1-3 TRBV28 CASSALGPSGNTIYF TGTGCCAGCAGTGCCCTGGGCCCCTCTGGAAACACCATATATTTT
. TRBD1 TRBJ2-7 TRBV7-9 CASSLTGAYEQYF TGTGCCAGCAGCTTGACAGGGGCCTACGAGCAGTACTTC
. . TRBJ1-5 TRBV30 CAVRPGGGNQPQHF TGTGCCGTCCGGCCCGGGGGGGGCAATCAGCCCCAGCATTTT
. . TRBJ1-4 TRBV27 CASSFRGVDEKLFF TGTGCCAGCAGTTTCAGGGGAGTAGATGAAAAACTGTTTTTT